This entry concerns a single T cell receptor beta chain. Its ends do not fully match the called genes, so a read error is possible. The sample belongs to a study of response to subunit inactivated influenza vaccine. The CDR3 spans 16 residues. The germline CDR1 and CDR2 sequences are MNHEY and SVGAGI. One entry per CDR3 protein, called by TCRdb with MiXCR from the RT-PCR reads. The sample comprises a few hundred thousand distinct CDR3 sequences, approximately 10% of which are singletons, and more than 9.5% rests with the top ten. These records were also assigned to another study, of T cells expressing NK-cell markers. This second study says: TCR beta cDNA was made by 5'RACE template switching with UMIs. Each TCR beta repertoire originated in sorted T cells that were CD3+CD56+NKG2C+, CD3+CD56+NKG2C- or CD3+CD56-NKG2C+. Of eight sequenced donors, seven were HCMV-seropositive and one HCMV-seronegative. Restriction of the sorted population to alpha-beta TCR T cells was achieved in several experiments with an anti-gamma-delta TCR antibody.

This TCR was recovered from a man aged 50 or older who received an inactivated influenza vaccine. The source was PBMCs from blood, collected on the day of vaccination. The V and J genes are TRBV6-5 and TRBJ2-1; D might be TRBD2 (5 bases). The CDR3 spells CASSNSKDSPVNEQFF. The CDR3 DNA sequence: TGTGCCAGCAGTAACTCTAAGGACTCGCCCGTCAATGAGCAGTTCTTC.